This T cell receptor beta chain was sequenced in a study of blood T cell repertoires in COVID-19. CDR1 and CDR2 from the germline V gene are LGHNA and YSLEER. With V trimmed by 1 base and J by 8 bases, 5 bases remained unmatched. The CDR3 loop spans 15 amino acids. In the source study's methods: Counts of nucleated cells, estimated from reference gene primer amplification, were obtained. Sequenced by immunoSEQ multiplex PCR; TCRdb stores in-frame clones only, minus some. The V and J calls and clone size are taken from that table; D and trimming were inferred from the DNA. The sample has more than 300,000 clones; more than 90% are singletons. Individuals drawn from 24 US areas were roughly 18 to 95 years old.

V and J are TRBV4-3 and TRBJ2-1, with TRBD2 matching over 10 bases. Sequenced: PBMCs or T cells enriched from blood (not recorded which). This sequence was found in a woman in her 30s who had been exposed to COVID-19. The CDR3 coding sequence is TGCGCCAGCAGCCAAGCAGCGGGGGGGCCTTATGAGCAGTTCTTC. It is translated as CASSQAAGGPYEQFF.